This TCR beta chain is from a study of cytomegalovirus exposure and HLA in healthy donors. About the study: Earlier findings included nearly 120 million unique TCR beta sequences obtained from 150 million to 200 million T cells.

CDR1 and CDR2 from the germline V gene are SGHAT and FQNNGV. Between the trimmed V and J ends, which lost 4 bases and 0 bases, there was a span of 16 bases. The CDR3 runs to 16 residues. 13 Jbeta primers and 60 Vbeta primers were used for the PCR. Clones were read by immunoSEQ multiplex PCR, and TCRdb kept only the in-frame ones, dropping some. The table records roughly 130,000 clones, over 60% of them present only once. The chain employs TRBV11-2 and TRBJ2-7, with D perhaps matching TRBD2 (5 bases). This clonotype was sampled from a human donor in good health. The sequenced sample consisted of PBMCs. CDR3 sequence (DNA): TGTGCCAGCAGCTCTCTCCCAGCGGCGGTCTCCTACGAGCAGTACTTC. The encoded protein is CASSSLPAAVSYEQYF.